The clone carrying this T cell receptor (beta chain) was detected ten times or more. This CDR3 region has 16 residues. V shed 6 bases, J shed 4 bases, and the junction held 7 bases outside the gene matches. CDR1 is SNHLY, CDR2 FYNNEI, per germline. Tregs were sorted as CD4+CD25+CD127-/low cells. TCRdb re-analysed the 5' RACE reads in MiXCR, keeping a single row per CDR3 protein. The profile shows more than 55,000 distinct CDR3 sequences, 20% to 25% of them singletons. This TCR was recovered from a female donor with breast cancer. The chain employs TRBV2 and TRBJ2-7; TRBD2 agrees at 15 bases. Sequencing input: tumor-infiltrating Tregs sorted from the breast tumor. The CDR3 here is CASSRTSGRAGYEQYF. The CDR3 nucleotides are TGTGCCAGCAGCCGGACTAGCGGGAGGGCCGGGTACGAGCAGTACTTC.